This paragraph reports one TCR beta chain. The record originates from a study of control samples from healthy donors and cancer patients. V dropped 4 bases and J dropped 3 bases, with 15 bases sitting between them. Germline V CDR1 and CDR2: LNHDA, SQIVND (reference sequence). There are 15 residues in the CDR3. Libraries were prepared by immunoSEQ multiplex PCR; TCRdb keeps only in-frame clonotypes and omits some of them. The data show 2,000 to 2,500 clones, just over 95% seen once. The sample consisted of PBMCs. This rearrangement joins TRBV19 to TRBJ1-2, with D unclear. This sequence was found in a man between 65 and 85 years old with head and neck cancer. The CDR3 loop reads CASSSGLGAYYGYTF. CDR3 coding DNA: TGTGCCAGTAGTAGCGGTTTGGGCGCCTACTATGGCTACACCTTC.